The T cell receptor (beta chain) described here comes from a study of CD8 T cells in ankylosing spondylitis. Each TCR beta library was made by quantitative 5'-RACE that incorporated molecular barcodes. TCRdb fed the 5' RACE reads into MiXCR, producing one record per CDR3 protein. Of 100,000 to 150,000 distinct CDR3 sequences in the sample, about a tenth were seen once. Study results and limitations: Among TCR beta sequences, a motif of fewer than 10 highly homologous variants appeared characteristic of ankylosing spondylitis blood. Disease-linked clones reportedly concentrated significantly in matched ankylosing spondylitis synovial fluid.

As to this clonotype: Antigen unknown.

V lost 5 bases, J lost 6 bases, and 9 bases stayed unmatched. The CDR3 loop spans 16 amino acids. The clonotype comes from a male donor with ankylosing spondylitis or in good health (not recorded which). The sequencing input was blood, either unsorted or a sorted T cell fraction (not recorded which). The chain couples TRBV12-3 or TRBV12-4 to TRBJ2-1; 11 bases agree with TRBD1. The CDR3 here is CASSTTGQGAVNEQFF. CDR3 nucleotide sequence: TGTGCCAGCAGTACCACCGGACAGGGGGCGGTCAATGAGCAGTTCTTC.